A single sample is the source of the 3 T cell receptor beta chains below, sequenced in a study of OX40 agonist ivuxolimab in advanced cancers. Repertoires were generated with immunoSEQ multiplex PCR, while TCRdb's copy carries only in-frame clones and drops some. The profile shows 73,000 or so clones, roughly 85% of them singletons. Source: CD4+ or CD8+ T cells sorted from blood, taken in a trial of the OX40 agonist ivuxolimab. These receptors were taken from an adult with an advanced solid tumor such as melanoma, head and neck, liver or kidney cancer.

This clone was recorded only once. This chain uses TRBV13 with TRBJ1-1; D gene uncertain. The CDR3 sequence is 12 residues long. V dropped 3 bases and J dropped 5 bases, with 7 bases sitting between them. Germline values: CDR1 PRHDT, CDR2 FYEKMQ (reference sequence). This CDR3 reads CASSLAETEAFF. For the CDR3, the DNA is TGTGCCAGCAGCTTGGCAGAGACTGAAGCTTTCTTT. Based on the CDR3 plus reference TRBV13 and TRBJ1-1, the full variable domain is AAGVIQSPRHLIKEKRETATLKCYPIPRHDTVYWYQQGPGQDPQFLISFYEKMQSDKGSIPDRFSAQQFSDYHSELNMSSLELGDSALYFCASSLAETEAFFGQGTRLTVV.

The CDR3 loop reads CASRGTGGPNEKLFF. The CDR3, as DNA: TGTGCCAGCAGGGGGACGGGAGGCCCGAATGAAAAACTGTTTTTT. This rearrangement joins TRBV6-5 to TRBJ1-4, with D tentatively TRBD1 (5 bases). Germline V gene sequence: CDR1 MNHEY, CDR2 SVGAGI. Trimming cost V 6 bases and J 5 bases, with 16 bases left between them. The CDR3 covers 15 residues.

This clone was observed a few times. This chain joins TRBV7-2 and TRBJ1-1; D gene ambiguous. The CDR3 is made up of 14 amino acids. Germline CDR1 and CDR2: SGHTA and FQGNSA. The V gene lost 1 base and the J gene lost 6 bases, with 12 bases spanning the gap. CDR3 region: CASSLDVPWAEAFF. Here the CDR3 DNA reads TGTGCCAGCAGCTTAGATGTGCCTTGGGCTGAAGCTTTCTTT. Drawing the rest from reference TRBV7-2 and TRBJ1-1, the complete variable domain is GAGVSQSPSNKVTEKGKDVELRCDPISGHTALYWYRQSLGQGLEFLIYFQGNSAPDKSGLPSDRFSAERTGGSVSTLTIQRTQQEDSAVYLCASSLDVPWAEAFFGQGTRLTVV.